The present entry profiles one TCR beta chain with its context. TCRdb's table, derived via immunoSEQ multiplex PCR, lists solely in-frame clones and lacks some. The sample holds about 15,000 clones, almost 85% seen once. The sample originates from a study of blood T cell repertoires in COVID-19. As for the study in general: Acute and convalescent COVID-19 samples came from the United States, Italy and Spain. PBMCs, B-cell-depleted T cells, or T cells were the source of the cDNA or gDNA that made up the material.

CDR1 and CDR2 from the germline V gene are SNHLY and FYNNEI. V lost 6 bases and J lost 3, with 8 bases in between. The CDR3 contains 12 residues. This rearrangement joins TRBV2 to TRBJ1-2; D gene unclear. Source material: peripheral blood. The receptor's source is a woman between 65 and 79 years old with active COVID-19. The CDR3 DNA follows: TGTGCCAGCAGCTCGGGAGACTATGGCTACACCTTC. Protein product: CASSSGDYGYTF.